This is a list of T cell receptor beta chains from one sample in a study of response to subunit inactivated influenza vaccine. MiXCR, applied by TCRdb to the RT-PCR reads, yields one record per CDR3 protein. This repertoire shows about 240,000 distinct CDR3 sequences, more than 10% found once; its top ten account for under 10%. Sequences were derived from non-naive T cells sorted from PBMCs, sampled 14 to 15 days before vaccination. These receptors were obtained from a man aged 45-65 years who received an inactivated influenza vaccine. The CDR3 runs from the conserved cysteine through the conserved F or W.

v_call cdr3_aa
TRBV7-7 CASSFNDRGGETQYF
TRBV7-2 CASGQGVAGTRNEQFF
TRBV5-4 CASSRDRGVHNEQFF
TRBV29-1 CSGYGLAGDNEQFF
TRBV12-3/TRBV12-4 CASSLRASGTEAFF
TRBV18 CASSPVNGGSALHF
TRBV10-3 CAIAPGGENQPQHF
TRBV5-6 CASSQRLAGGANVLTF
TRBV5-5 CASSSLAGVTNTGELFF
TRBV6-2/TRBV6-3 CASSPGTDKNIQYF
TRBV11-2 CASSHAGTQYF
TRBV4-3 CASSQVRGNIQYF